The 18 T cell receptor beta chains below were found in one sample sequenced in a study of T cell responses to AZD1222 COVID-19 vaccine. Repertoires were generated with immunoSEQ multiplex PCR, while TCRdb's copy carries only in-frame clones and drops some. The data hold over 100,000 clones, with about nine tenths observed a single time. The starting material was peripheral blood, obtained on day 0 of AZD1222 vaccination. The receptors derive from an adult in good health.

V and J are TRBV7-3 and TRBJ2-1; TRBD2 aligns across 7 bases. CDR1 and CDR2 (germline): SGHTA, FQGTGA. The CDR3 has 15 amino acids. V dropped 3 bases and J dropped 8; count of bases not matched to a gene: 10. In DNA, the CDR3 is TGTGCCAGCAGCTTGACGACTAGCCCCTATGATGAGCAGTTCTTC. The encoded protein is CASSLTTSPYDEQFF. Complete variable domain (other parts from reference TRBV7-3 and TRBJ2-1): GAGVSQTPSNKVTEKGKYVELRCDPISGHTALYWYRQSLGQGPEFLIYFQGTGAADDSGLPNDRFFAVRPEGSVSTLKIQRTERGDSAVYLCASSLTTSPYDEQFFGPGTRLTVL.

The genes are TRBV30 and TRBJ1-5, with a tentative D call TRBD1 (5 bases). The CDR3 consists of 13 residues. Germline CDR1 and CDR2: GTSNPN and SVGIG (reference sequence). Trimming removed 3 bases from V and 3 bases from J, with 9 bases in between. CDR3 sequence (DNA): TGTGCCTGGAGCCAGGGCAACAATCAGCCCCAGCATTTT. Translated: CAWSQGNNQPQHF.

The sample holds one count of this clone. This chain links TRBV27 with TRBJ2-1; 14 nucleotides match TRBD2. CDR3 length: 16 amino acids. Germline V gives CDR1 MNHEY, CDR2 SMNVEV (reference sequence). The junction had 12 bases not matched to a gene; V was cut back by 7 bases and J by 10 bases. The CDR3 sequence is CASNPAGTSGRGEQFF. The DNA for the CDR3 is TGTGCCAGCAACCCGGCCGGGACTAGCGGGAGAGGGGAGCAGTTCTTC.

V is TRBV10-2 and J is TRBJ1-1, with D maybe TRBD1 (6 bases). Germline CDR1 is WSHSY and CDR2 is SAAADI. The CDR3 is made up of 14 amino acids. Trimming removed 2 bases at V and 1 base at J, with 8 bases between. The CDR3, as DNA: TGCGCCAGCAGTGAGACCAGGGGGAACACTGAAGCTTTCTTT. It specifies CASSETRGNTEAFF.

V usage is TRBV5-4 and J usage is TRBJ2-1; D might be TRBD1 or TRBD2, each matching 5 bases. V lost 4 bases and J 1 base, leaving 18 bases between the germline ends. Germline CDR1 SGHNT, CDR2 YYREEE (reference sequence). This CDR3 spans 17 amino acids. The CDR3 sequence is CASSGGGALGSYNEQFF. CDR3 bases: TGTGCCAGCAGCGGGGGTGGGGCCCTTGGATCCTACAATGAGCAGTTCTTC.

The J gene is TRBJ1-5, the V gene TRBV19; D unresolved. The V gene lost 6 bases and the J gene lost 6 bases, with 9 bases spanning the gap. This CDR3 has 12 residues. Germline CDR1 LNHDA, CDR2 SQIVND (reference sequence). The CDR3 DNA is TGTGCCAGTAGGACTCAATCTCAGCCCCAGCATTTT. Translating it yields CASRTQSQPQHF.

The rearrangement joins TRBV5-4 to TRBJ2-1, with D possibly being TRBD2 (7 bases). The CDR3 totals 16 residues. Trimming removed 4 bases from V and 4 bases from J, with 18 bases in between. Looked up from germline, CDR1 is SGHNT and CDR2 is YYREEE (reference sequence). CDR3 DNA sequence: TGTGCCAGCAGCGAGCCGAGGGGGGGTTTGTACAATGAGCAGTTCTTC. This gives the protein CASSEPRGGLYNEQFF. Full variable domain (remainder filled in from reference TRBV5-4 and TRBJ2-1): ETGVTQSPTHLIKTRGQQVTLRCSSQSGHNTVSWYQQALGQGPQFIFQYYREEENGRGNFPPRFSGLQFPNYSSELNVNALELDDSALYLCASSEPRGGLYNEQFFGPGTRLTVL.

CDR3 DNA: TGTGCCAGTCGATCGAACACTGAAGCTTTCTTT. This codes for CASRSNTEAFF. The genes are TRBV25-1 and TRBJ1-1; D is ambiguous. Germline V CDR1 and CDR2: MGHDK, SYGVNS. V lost 9 bases and J 1 base, leaving 6 bases between the germline ends. CDR3 length: 11 amino acids.

Here the CDR3 reads CASSARGGRPGDTQYF. The CDR3 DNA reads TGTGCCAGCAGCGCCAGGGGCGGGAGGCCGGGAGATACGCAGTATTTT. The chain couples TRBV7-8 to TRBJ2-3; 8 bases are shared with TRBD2. The CDR3 has 16 amino acids. The germline CDR1 and CDR2 sequences are SGHVS and FQNEAQ. V was pared by 5 bases and J by 5 bases, with 12 bases of the junction left unmatched.

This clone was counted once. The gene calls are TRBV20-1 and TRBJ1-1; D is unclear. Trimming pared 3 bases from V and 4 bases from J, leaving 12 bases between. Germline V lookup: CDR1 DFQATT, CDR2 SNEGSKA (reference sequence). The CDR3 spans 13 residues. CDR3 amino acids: CSASLQVGTEAFF. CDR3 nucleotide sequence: TGCAGTGCTAGTCTTCAGGTTGGCACTGAAGCTTTCTTT.

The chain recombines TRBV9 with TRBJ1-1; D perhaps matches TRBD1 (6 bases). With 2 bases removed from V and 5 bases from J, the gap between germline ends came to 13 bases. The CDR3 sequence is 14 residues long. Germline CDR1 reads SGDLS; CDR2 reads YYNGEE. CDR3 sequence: CASSVLDSQTEAFF. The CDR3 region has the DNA TGTGCCAGCAGCGTTTTGGACAGCCAAACTGAAGCTTTCTTT.

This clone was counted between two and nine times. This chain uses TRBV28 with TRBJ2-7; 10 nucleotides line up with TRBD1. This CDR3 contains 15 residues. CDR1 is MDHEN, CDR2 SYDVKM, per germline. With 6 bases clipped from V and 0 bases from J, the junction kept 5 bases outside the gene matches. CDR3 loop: CASRRDRGFSYEQYF. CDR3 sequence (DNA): TGTGCCAGCAGAAGGGACAGGGGCTTCTCCTACGAGCAGTACTTC.

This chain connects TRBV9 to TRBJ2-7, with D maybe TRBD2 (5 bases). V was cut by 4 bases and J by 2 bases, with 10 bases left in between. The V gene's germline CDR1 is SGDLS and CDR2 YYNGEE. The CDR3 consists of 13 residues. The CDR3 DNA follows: TGTGCCAGCAGCCGGACTGGGACCTACGAGCAGTACTTC. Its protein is CASSRTGTYEQYF.

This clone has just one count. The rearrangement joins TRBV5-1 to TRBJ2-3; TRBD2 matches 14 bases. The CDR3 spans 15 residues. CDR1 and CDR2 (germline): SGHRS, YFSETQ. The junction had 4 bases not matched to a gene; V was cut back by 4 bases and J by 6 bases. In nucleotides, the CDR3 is TGCGCCAGCAGCCCGACTAGCGGGAGGGGGGATACGCAGTATTTT. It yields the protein CASSPTSGRGDTQYF. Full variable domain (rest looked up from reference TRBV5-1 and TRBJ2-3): KAGVTQTPRYLIKTRGQQVTLSCSPISGHRSVSWYQQTPGQGLQFLFEYFSETQRNKGNFPGRFSGRQFSNSRSEMNVSTLELGDSALYLCASSPTSGRGDTQYFGPGTRLTVL.

CDR3 protein: CASSLATGTAFF. The CDR3 DNA follows: TGTGCCAGCAGTTTAGCCACCGGTACGGCTTTCTTT. V gene TRBV12-3 or TRBV12-4 combines with J gene TRBJ1-1; D unresolved. Trimming took 0 bases from V and 11 from J, leaving 10 bases between them. The CDR3 length is 12 residues.

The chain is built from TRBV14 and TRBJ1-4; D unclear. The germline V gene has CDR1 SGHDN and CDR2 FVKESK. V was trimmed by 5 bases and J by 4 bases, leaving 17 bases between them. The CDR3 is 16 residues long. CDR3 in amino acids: CASSKLEAFGNEKLFF. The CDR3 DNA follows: TGTGCCAGCAGCAAACTCGAGGCCTTCGGTAATGAAAAACTGTTTTTT.

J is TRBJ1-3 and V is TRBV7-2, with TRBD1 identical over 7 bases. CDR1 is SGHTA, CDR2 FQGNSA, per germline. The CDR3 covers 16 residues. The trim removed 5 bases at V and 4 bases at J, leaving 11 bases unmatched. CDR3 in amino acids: CASSPFRGPGGNTIYF. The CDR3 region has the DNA TGTGCCAGCAGCCCGTTTAGGGGGCCGGGGGGAAACACCATATATTTT.

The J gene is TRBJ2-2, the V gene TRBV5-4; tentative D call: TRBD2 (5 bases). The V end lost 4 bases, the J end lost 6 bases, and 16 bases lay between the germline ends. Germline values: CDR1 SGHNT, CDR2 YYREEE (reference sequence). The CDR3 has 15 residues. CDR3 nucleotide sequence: TGTGCCAGCAGCCCCGAACTAGTTAATTCCGGGGAGCTGTTTTTT. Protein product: CASSPELVNSGELFF.